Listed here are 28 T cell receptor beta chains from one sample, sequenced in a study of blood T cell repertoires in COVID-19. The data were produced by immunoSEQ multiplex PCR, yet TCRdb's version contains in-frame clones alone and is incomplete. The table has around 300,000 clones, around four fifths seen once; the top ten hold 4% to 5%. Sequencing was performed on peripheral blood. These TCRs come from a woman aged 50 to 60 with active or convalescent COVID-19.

The CDR3 here is CASSYYRGNGNQPQHF. Written as DNA, the CDR3 is TGTGCCAGCAGTTACTACAGGGGGAATGGCAATCAGCCCCAGCATTTT. The chain carries TRBV28 and TRBJ1-5, with TRBD1 matching over 8 bases. Germline lookup yields CDR1 MDHEN and CDR2 SYDVKM. The CDR3 totals 16 residues. The V segment lost 4 bases and the J segment 2 bases; nucleotides outside the gene matches: 7.

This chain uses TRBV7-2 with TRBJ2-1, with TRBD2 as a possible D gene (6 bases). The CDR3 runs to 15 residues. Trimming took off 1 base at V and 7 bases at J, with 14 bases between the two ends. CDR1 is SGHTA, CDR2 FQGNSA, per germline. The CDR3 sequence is CASSLGGGGRNEQFF. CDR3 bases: TGTGCCAGCAGCTTAGGGGGAGGAGGTCGGAATGAGCAGTTCTTC.

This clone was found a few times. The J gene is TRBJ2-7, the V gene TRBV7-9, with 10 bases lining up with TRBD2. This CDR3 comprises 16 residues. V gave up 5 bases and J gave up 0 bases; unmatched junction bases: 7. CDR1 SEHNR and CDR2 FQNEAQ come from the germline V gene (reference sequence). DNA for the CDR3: TGTGCCAGCAGCCGGACTAGCGGCTACTACTCCTACGAGCAGTACTTC. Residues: CASSRTSGYYSYEQYF.

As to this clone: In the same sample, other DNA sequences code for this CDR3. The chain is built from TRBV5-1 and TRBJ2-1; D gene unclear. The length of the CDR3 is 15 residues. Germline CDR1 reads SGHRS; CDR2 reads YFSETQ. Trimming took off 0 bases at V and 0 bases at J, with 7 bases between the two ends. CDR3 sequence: CASSLAESSYNEQFF. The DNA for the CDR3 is TGCGCCAGCAGCTTGGCCGAGAGCTCCTACAATGAGCAGTTCTTC.

The CDR3 region is CASSFGGSPYEQYF. CDR3 nucleotide sequence: TGTGCCAGCAGCTTTGGTGGGAGTCCCTACGAGCAGTACTTC. V and J are TRBV5-4 and TRBJ2-7; perhaps TRBD2 as D (5 bases). V lost 2 bases, J lost 2 bases, and 11 bases lay in between. The CDR3 consists of 14 residues. From germline, CDR1 is SGHNT and CDR2 YYREEE (reference sequence).

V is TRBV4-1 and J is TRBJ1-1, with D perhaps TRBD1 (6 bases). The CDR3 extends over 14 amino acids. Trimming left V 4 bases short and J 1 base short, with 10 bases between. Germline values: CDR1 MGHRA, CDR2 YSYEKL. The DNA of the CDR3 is TGCGCCAGCAGCCGAGGGACACCGAACACTGAAGCTTTCTTT. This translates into CASSRGTPNTEAFF.

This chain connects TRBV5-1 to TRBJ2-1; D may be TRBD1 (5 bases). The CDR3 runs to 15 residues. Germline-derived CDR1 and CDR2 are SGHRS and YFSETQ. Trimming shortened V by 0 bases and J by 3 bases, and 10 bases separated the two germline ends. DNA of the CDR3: TGCGCCAGCAGCTTGGAAGGGGCGGACTACAATGAGCAGTTCTTC. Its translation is CASSLEGADYNEQFF.

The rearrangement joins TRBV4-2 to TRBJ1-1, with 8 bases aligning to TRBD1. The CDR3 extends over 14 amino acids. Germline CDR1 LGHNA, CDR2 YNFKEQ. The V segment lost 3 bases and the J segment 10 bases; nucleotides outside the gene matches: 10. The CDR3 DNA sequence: TGTGCCAGCAGCCAGGAAGACCGACAGGGGTCAGCTTTCTTT. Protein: CASSQEDRQGSAFF.

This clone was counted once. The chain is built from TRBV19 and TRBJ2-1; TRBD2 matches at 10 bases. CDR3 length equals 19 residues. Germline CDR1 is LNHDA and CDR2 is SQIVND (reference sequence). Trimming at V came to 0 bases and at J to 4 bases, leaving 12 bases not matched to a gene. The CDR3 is CASSIDRILAGRLYNEQFF. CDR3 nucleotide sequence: TGTGCCAGTAGTATAGATCGAATACTAGCGGGGAGGCTTTACAATGAGCAGTTCTTC.

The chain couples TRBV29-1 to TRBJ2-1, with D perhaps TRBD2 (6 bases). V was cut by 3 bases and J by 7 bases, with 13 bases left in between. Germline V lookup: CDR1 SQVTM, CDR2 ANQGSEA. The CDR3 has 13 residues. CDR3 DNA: TGCAGCGTTGAGATCGGGAGAGGGAATGAGCAGTTCTTC. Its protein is CSVEIGRGNEQFF.

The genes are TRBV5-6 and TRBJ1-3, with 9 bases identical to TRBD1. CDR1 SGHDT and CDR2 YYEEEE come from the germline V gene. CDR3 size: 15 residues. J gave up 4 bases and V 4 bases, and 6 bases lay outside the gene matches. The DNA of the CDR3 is TGTGCCAGCAGCGGGAGTACAGGGGGCGGAAACACCATATATTTT. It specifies CASSGSTGGGNTIYF.

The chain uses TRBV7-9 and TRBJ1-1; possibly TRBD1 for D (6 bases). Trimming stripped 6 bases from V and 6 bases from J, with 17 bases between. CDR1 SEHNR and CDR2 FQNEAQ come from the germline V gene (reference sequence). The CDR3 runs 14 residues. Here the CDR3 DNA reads TGTGCCAGCAGGAAGCCTAGAGGGGGGGCTGAAGCTTTCTTT. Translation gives CASRKPRGGAEAFF.

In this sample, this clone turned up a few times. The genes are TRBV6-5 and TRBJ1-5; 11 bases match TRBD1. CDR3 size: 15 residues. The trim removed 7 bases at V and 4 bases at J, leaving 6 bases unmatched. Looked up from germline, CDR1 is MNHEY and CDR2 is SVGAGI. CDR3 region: CASTEGTGGNQPQHF. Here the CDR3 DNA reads TGTGCCAGCACCGAAGGGACAGGGGGGAATCAGCCCCAGCATTTT.

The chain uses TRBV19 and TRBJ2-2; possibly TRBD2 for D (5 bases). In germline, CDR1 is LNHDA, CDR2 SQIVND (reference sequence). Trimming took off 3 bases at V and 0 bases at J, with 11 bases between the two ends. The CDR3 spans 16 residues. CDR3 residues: CASSILRVANTGELFF. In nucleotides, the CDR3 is TGTGCCAGTAGTATCTTGAGGGTAGCGAACACCGGGGAGCTGTTTTTT. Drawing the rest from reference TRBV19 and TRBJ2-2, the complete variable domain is DGGITQSPKYLFRKEGQNVTLSCEQNLNHDAMYWYRQDPGQGLRLIYYSQIVNDFQKGDIAEGYSVSREKKESFPLTVTSAQKNPTAFYLCASSILRVANTGELFFGEGSRLTVL.

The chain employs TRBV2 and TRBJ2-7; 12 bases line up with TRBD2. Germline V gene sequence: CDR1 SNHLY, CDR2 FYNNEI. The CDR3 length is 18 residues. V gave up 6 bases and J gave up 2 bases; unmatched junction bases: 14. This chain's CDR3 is CASSKRTSGTVVTYEQYF. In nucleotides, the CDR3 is TGTGCCAGCAGCAAAAGGACTAGCGGGACCGTCGTTACCTACGAGCAGTACTTC.

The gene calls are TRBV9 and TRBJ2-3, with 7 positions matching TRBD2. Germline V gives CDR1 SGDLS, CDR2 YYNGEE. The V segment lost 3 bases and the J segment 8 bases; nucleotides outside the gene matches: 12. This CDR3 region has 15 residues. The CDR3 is CASSADWGGRGTQYF. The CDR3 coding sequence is TGTGCCAGCAGCGCCGACTGGGGGGGTCGGGGTACGCAGTATTTT.

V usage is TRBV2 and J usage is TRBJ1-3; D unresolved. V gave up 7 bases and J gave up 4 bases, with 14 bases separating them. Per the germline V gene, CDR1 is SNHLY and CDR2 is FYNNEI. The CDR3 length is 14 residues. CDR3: CASIEQISGNTIYF. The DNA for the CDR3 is TGTGCCAGCATCGAACAGATCTCCGGAAACACCATATATTTT. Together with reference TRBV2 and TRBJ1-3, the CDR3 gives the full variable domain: EPEVTQTPSHQVTQMGQEVILRCVPISNHLYFYWYRQILGQKVEFLVSFYNNEISEKSEIFDDQFSVERPDGSNFTLKIRSTKLEDSAMYFCASIEQISGNTIYFGEGSWLTVV.

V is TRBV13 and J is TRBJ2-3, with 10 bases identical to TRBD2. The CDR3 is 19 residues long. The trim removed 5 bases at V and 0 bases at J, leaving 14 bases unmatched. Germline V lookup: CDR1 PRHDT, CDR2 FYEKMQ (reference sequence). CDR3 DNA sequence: TGTGCCAGCAGCCTTGGAGTAGAACTAGCGGGGCGTAGCACAGATACGCAGTATTTT. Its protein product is CASSLGVELAGRSTDTQYF.

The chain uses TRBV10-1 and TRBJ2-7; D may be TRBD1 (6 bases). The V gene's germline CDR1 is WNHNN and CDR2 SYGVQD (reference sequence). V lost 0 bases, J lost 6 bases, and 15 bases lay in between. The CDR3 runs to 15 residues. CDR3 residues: CASSESGTWGSEQYF. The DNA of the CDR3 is TGCGCCAGCAGTGAGTCCGGGACATGGGGCTCCGAGCAGTACTTC.

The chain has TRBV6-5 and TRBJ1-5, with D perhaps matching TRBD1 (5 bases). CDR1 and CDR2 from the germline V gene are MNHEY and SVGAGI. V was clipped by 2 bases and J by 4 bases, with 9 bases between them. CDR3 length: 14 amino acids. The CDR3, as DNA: TGTGCCAGCAGTTACGGGGCACATAATCAGCCCCAGCATTTT. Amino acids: CASSYGAHNQPQHF.

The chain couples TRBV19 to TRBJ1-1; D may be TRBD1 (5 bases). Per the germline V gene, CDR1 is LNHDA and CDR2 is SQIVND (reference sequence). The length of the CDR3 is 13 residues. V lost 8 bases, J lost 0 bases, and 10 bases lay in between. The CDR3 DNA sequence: TGTGCCAGTGGCAGGGTGTTGAACACTGAAGCTTTCTTT. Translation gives CASGRVLNTEAFF.

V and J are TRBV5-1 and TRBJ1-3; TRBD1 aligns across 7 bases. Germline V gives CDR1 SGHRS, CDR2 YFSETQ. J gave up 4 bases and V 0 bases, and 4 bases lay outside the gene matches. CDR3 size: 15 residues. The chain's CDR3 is CASSLEGQFGNTIYF. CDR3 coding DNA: TGCGCCAGCAGCTTGGAGGGACAGTTCGGAAACACCATATATTTT.

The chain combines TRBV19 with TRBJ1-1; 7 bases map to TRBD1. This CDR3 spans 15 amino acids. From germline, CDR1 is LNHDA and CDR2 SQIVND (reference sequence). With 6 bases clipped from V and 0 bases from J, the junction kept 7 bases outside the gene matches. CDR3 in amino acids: CASSPTDRMNTEAFF. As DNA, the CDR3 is TGTGCCAGTAGCCCTACGGACAGGATGAACACTGAAGCTTTCTTT. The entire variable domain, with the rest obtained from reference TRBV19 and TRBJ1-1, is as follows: DGGITQSPKYLFRKEGQNVTLSCEQNLNHDAMYWYRQDPGQGLRLIYYSQIVNDFQKGDIAEGYSVSREKKESFPLTVTSAQKNPTAFYLCASSPTDRMNTEAFFGQGTRLTVV.

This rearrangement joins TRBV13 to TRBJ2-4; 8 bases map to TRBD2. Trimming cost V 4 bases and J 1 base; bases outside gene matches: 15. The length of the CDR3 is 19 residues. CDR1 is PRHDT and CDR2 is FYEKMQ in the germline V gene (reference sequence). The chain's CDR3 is CASSSSLAVLLRAKNIQYF. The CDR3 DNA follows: TGTGCCAGCAGCTCCTCACTAGCGGTTCTCTTAAGGGCCAAAAACATTCAGTACTTC.

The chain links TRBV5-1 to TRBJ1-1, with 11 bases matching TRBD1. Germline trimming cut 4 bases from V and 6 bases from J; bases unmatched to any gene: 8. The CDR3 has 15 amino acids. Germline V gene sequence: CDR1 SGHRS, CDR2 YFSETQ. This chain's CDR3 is CASSHRRDRGSEAFF. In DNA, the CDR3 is TGCGCCAGCAGCCACCGGAGGGACAGGGGGTCTGAAGCTTTCTTT.

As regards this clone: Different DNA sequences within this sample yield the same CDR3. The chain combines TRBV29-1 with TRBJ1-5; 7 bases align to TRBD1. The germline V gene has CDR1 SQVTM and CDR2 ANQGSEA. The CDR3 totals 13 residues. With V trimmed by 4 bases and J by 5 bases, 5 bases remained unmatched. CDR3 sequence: CSVGQGGDQPQHF. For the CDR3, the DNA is TGCAGCGTTGGCCAGGGGGGTGATCAGCCCCAGCATTTT.

The CDR3: CASSAQGETVSYEQYF. CDR3 coding DNA: TGTGCCAGTAGTGCACAGGGGGAGACCGTCTCCTACGAGCAGTACTTC. The chain combines TRBV19 with TRBJ2-7; 8 bases are shared with TRBD1. Germline V gene sequence: CDR1 LNHDA, CDR2 SQIVND (reference sequence). The CDR3 spans 16 residues. Unmatched junction bases numbered 9, after V lost 5 bases and J lost 0 bases.

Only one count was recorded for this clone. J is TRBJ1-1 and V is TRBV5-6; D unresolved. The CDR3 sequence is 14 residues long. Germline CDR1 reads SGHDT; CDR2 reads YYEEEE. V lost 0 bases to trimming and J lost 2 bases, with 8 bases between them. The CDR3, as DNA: TGTGCCAGCAGCTTGGGATATCTAAACACTGAAGCTTTCTTT. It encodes CASSLGYLNTEAFF.